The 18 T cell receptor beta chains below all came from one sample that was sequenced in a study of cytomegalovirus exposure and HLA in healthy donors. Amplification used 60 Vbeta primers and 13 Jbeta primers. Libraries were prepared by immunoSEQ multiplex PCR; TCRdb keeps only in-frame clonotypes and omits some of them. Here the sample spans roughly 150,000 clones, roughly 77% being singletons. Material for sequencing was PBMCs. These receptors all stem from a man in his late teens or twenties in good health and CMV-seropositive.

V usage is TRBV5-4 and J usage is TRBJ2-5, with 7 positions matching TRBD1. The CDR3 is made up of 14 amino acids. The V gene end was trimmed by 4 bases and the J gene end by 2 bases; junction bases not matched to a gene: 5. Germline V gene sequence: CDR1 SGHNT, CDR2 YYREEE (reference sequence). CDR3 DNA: TGTGCCAGCAGCGCCGGGACAGAGCAAGAGACCCAGTACTTC. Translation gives CASSAGTEQETQYF. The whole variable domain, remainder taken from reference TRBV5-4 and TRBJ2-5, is ETGVTQSPTHLIKTRGQQVTLRCSSQSGHNTVSWYQQALGQGPQFIFQYYREEENGRGNFPPRFSGLQFPNYSSELNVNALELDDSALYLCASSAGTEQETQYFGPGTRLLVL.

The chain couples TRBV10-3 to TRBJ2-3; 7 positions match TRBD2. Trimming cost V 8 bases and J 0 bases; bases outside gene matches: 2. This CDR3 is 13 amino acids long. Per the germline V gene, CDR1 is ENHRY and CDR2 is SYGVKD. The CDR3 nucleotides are TGTGCCATCGCGGGAGCTAGCACAGATACGCAGTATTTT. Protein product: CAIAGASTDTQYF.

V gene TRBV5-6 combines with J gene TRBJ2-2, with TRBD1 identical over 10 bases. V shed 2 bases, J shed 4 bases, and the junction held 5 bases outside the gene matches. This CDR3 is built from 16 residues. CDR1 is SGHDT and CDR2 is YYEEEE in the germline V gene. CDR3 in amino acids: CASSFGQGGSTGELFF. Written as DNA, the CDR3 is TGTGCCAGCAGCTTCGGACAGGGGGGTTCCACCGGGGAGCTGTTTTTT.

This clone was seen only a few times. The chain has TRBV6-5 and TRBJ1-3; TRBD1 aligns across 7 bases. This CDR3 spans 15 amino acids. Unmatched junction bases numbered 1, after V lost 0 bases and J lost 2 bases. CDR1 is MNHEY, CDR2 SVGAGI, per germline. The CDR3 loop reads CASSYSTGTGNTIYF. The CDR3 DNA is TGTGCCAGCAGTTACTCGACAGGGACTGGAAACACCATATATTTT.

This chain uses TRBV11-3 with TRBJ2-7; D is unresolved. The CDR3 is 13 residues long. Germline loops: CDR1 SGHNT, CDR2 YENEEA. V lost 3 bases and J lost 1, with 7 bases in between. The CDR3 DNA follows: TGTGCCAGCAGCTTGACTGTATCCTACGAGCAGTACGTC. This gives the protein CASSLTVSYEQYV.

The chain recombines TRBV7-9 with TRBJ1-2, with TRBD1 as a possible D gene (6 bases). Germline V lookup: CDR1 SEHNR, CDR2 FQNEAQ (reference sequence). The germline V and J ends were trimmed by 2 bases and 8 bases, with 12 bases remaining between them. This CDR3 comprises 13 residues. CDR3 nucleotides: TGTGCCAGCAGCTTAAGGACAGTAGTAGGCTACACCTTC. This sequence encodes CASSLRTVVGYTF.

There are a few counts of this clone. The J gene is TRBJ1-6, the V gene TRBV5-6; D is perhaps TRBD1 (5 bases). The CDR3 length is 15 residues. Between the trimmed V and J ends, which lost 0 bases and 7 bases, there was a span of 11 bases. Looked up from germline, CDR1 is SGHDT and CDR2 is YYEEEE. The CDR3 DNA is TGTGCCAGCAGCTTGGATGTCAGGGAAAATTCACCCCTCCACTTT. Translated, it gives CASSLDVRENSPLHF.

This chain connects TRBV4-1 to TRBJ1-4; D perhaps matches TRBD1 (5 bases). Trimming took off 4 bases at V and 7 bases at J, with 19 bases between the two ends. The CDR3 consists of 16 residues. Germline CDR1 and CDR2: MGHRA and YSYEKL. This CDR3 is CASSPNAWGEGEKLFF. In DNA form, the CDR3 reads TGCGCCAGCAGCCCCAACGCTTGGGGGGAGGGTGAAAAACTGTTTTTT.

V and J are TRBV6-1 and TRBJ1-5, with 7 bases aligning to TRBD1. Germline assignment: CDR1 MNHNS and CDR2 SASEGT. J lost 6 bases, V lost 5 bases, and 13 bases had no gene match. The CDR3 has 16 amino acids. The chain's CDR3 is CASSQVRQGRGQPQHF. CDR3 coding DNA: TGTGCCAGCAGTCAAGTACGACAGGGTCGGGGTCAGCCCCAGCATTTT.

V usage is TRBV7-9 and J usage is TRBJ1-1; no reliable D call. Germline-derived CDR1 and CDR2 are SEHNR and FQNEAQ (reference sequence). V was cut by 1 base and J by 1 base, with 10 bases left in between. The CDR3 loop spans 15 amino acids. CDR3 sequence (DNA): TGTGCCAGCAGCTTAGTAGCGGGTCGGAACACTGAAGCTTTCTTT. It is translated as CASSLVAGRNTEAFF.

CDR3 amino acids: CASSPPSGNGYTF. Written as DNA, the CDR3 is TGTGCCAGCTCACCACCATCGGGGAATGGCTACACCTTC. This sequence joins TRBV18 and TRBJ1-2; D is unresolved. The V and J ends lost 0 bases and 6 bases respectively, with 8 bases between them. CDR3 length equals 13 residues. The germline CDR1 and CDR2 sequences are KGHSH and LQKENI.

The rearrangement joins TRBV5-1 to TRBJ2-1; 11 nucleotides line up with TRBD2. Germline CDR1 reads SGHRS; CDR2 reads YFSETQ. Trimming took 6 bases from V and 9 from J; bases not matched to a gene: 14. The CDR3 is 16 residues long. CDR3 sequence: CASIYGALAGGGEQFF. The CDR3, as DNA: TGCGCCAGCATCTACGGGGCCCTAGCGGGGGGAGGTGAGCAGTTCTTC.

CDR3 in amino acids: CASNRGADNSPLHF. The CDR3 DNA reads TGTGCCAGCAATCGGGGGGCGGATAATTCACCCCTCCACTTT. This rearrangement joins TRBV2 to TRBJ1-6, with TRBD1 as a possible D gene (6 bases). The CDR3 extends over 14 amino acids. Germline V lookup: CDR1 SNHLY, CDR2 FYNNEI. V lost 7 bases and J lost 5, with 12 bases in between. Based on the CDR3 plus reference TRBV2 and TRBJ1-6, the full variable domain is EPEVTQTPSHQVTQMGQEVILRCVPISNHLYFYWYRQILGQKVEFLVSFYNNEISEKSEIFDDQFSVERPDGSNFTLKIRSTKLEDSAMYFCASNRGADNSPLHFGNGTRLTVT.

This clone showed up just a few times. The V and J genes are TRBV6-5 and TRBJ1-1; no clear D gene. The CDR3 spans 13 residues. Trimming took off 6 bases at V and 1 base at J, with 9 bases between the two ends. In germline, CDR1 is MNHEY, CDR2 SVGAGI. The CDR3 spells CASRRTENTEAFF. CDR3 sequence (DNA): TGTGCCAGCAGGCGTACAGAGAACACTGAAGCTTTCTTT.

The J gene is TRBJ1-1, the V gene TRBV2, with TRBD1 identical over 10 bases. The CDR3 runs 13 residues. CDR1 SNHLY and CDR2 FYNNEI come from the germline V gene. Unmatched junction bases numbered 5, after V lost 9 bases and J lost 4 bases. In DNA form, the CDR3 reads TGTGCCAGTCTCTGGGACAGGGGCACTGAAGCTTTCTTT. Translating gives CASLWDRGTEAFF.

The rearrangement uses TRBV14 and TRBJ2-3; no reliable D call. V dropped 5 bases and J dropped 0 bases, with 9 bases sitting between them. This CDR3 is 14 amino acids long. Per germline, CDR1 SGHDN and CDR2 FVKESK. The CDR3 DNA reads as TGTGCCAGCAGCTCGAATCTAAGCACAGATACGCAGTATTTT. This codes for CASSSNLSTDTQYF.

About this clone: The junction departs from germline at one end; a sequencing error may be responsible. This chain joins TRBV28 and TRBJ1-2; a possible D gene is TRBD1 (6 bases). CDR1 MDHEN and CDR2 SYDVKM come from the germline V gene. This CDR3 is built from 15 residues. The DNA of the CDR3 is TGTGTCAGCAGTTTATGGAACAGGGCGGACTATGGCTACACCTTC. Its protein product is CVSSLWNRADYGYTF.

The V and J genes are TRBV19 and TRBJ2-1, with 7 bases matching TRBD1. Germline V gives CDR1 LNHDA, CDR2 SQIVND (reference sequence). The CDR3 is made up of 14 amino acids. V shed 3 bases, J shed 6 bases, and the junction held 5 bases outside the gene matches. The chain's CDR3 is CASSISGTANEQFF. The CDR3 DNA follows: TGTGCCAGTAGTATTTCCGGGACAGCCAATGAGCAGTTCTTC.